The T cell receptor (beta chain) under discussion was sequenced for a study of shared clonotypes between healthy human individuals. Per the germline V gene, CDR1 is LNHDA and CDR2 is SQIVND (reference sequence). V trimming: 0 bases; J trimming: 0 bases; junction bases outside the gene matches: 6. The CDR3 contains 18 residues. Profiled with immunoSEQ multiplex PCR; TCRdb holds only in-frame clones, not every one. The sample comprises around 1.5 million clones, 98% of which are singletons, and approximately 0.44% rests with the top ten. The rearrangement uses TRBV19 and TRBJ1-4, with 8 bases identical to TRBD1. This clonotype was obtained from a man aged 25 to 40 in good health. Sequenced: naive CD4+ T cells sorted from blood. Regarding subset: CD45RA+ positively selected. CDR3 sequence: CASSIEGTGAATNEKLFF. CDR3 bases: TGTGCCAGTAGTATAGAGGGGACAGGCGCTGCAACTAATGAAAAACTGTTTTTT.